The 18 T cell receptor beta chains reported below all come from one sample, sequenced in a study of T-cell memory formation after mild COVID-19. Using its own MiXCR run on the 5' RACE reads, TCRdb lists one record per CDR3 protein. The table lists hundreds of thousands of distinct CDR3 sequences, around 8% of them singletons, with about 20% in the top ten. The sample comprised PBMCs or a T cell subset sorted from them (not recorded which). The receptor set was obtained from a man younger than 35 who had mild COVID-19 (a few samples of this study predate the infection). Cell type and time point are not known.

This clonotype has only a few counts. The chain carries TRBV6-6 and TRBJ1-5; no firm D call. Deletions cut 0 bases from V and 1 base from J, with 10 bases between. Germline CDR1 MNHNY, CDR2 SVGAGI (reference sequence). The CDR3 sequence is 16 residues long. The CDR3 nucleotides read TGTGCCAGCAGTTACTCGAAGACCGAGAGCAATCAGCCCCAGCATTTT. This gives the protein CASSYSKTESNQPQHF.

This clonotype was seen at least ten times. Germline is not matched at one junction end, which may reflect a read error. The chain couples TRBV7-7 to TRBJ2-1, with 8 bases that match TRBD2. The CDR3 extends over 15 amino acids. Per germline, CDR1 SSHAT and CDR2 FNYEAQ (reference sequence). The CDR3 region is CASSLAASGGNEQFF. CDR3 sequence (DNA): TGTGCTAGCAGCTTAGCGGCCAGCGGGGGAAATGAGCAGTTCTTC.

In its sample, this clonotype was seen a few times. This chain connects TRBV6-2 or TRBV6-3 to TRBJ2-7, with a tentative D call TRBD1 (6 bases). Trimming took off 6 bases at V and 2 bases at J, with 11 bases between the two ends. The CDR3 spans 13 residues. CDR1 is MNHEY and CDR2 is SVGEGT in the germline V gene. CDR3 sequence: CASSHGQTYEQYV. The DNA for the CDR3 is TGTGCCAGCAGCCATGGACAGACCTACGAGCAGTACGTC.

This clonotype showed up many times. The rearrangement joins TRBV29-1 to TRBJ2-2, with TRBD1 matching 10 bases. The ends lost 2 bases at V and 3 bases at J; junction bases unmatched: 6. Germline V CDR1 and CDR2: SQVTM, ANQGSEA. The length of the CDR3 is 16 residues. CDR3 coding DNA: TGCAGCGTTGAATGGGGACAGGGGACGGACACCGGGGAGCTGTTTTTT. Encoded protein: CSVEWGQGTDTGELFF.

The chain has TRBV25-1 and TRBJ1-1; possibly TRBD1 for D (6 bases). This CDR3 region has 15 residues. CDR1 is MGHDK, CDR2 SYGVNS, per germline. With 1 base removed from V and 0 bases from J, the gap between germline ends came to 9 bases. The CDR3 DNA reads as TGTGCCAGCAGTGAATTTCAGGGGATGAACACTGAAGCTTTCTTT. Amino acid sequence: CASSEFQGMNTEAFF.

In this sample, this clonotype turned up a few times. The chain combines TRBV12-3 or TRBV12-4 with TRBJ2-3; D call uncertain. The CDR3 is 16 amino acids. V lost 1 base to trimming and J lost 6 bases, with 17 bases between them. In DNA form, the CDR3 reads TGTGCCAGCAGTTTAGAGGTCTCTAGTCGGCCGGATACGCAGTATTTT. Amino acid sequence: CASSLEVSSRPDTQYF.

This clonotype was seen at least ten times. In DNA form, the CDR3 reads TGTGCCAGCAGCTTAGAGCAGGGTTCCTACGAGCAGTACGTC. Its protein product is CASSLEQGSYEQYV. This chain joins TRBV7-8 and TRBJ2-7, with D possibly TRBD1 on 5 matching bases. The V and J ends lost 1 base and 1 base respectively, with 8 bases between them. This CDR3 spans 14 amino acids. Germline V gives CDR1 SGHVS, CDR2 FQNEAQ.

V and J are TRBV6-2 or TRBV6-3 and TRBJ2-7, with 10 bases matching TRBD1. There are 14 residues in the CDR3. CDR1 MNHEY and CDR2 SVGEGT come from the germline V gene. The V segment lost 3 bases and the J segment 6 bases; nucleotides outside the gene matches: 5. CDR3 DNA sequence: TGTGCCAGCAGTTATAGGGGACAGGGGCGCGAGCAGTACGTC. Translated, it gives CASSYRGQGREQYV.

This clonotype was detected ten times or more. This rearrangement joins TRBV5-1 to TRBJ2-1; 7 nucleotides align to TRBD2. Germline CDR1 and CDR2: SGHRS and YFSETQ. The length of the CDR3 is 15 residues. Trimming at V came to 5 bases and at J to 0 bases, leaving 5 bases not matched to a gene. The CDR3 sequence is CASSGGESSYNEQFF. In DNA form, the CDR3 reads TGCGCCAGCAGTGGGGGGGAAAGCTCCTACAATGAGCAGTTCTTC.

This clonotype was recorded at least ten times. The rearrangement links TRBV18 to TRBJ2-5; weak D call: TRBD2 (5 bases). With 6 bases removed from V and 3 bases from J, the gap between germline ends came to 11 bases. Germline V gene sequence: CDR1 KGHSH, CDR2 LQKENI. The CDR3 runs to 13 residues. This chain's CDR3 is CASSRGVEETQYF. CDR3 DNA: TGTGCCAGCTCCCGGGGAGTTGAAGAGACCCAGTACTTC.

CDR3 nucleotides: TGTGCCAGCAGCCCGTCGGGGGCTGAGACCCAGTACTTC. Translating gives CASSPSGAETQYF. The gene calls are TRBV7-6 and TRBJ2-5, with D tentatively TRBD1 or TRBD2 (6 bases each). The CDR3 totals 13 residues. Germline V gives CDR1 SGHVS, CDR2 FNYEAQ. V was clipped by 5 bases and J by 5 bases, with 12 bases between them.

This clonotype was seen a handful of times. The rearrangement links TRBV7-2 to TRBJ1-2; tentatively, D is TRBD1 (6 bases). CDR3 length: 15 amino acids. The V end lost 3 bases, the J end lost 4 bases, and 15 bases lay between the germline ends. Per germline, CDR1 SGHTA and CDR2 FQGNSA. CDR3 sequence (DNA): TGTGCCAGCAGCTTCTTACGACAGGACTCCTATGGCTACACCTTC. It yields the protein CASSFLRQDSYGYTF. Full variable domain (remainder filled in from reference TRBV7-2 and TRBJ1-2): GAGVSQSPSNKVTEKGKDVELRCDPISGHTALYWYRQSLGQGLEFLIYFQGNSAPDKSGLPSDRFSAERTGGSVSTLTIQRTQQEDSAVYLCASSFLRQDSYGYTFGSGTRLTVV.

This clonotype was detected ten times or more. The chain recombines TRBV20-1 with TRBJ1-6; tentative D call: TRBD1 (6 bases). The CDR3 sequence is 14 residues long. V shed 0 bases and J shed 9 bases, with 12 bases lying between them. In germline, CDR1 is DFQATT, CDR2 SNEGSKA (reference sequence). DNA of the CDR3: TGCAGTGCTAGAGATTTACGGGGGGCTTCACCCCTCCACTTT. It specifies CSARDLRGASPLHF.

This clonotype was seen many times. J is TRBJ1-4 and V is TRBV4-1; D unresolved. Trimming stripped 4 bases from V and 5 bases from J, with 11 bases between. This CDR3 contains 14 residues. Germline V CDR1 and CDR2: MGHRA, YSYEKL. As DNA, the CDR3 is TGCGCCAGCAGCCTTTTGGACGGGAATGAAAAACTGTTTTTT. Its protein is CASSLLDGNEKLFF.

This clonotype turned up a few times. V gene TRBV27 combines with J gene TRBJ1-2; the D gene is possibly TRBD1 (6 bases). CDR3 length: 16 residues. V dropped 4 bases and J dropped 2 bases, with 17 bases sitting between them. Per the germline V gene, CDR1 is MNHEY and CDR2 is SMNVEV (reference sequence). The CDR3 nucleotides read TGTGCCAGCAGTTCTATAATGACAGGTCGCAACTATGGCTACACCTTC. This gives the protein CASSSIMTGRNYGYTF.

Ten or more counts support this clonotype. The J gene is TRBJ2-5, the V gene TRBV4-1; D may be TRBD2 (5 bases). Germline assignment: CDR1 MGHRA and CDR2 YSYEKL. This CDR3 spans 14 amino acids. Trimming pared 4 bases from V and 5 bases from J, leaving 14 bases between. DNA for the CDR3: TGCGCCAGCAGCCTGCAAGGCCCGGGGGAGACCCAGTACTTC. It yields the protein CASSLQGPGETQYF.

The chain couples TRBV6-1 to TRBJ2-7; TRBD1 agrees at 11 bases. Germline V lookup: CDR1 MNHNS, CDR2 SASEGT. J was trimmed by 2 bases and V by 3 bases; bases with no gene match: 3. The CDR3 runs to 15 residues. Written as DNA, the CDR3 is TGTGCCAGCAGTGATCAGGACAGGGGGCCCTACGAGCAGTACTTC. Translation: CASSDQDRGPYEQYF.

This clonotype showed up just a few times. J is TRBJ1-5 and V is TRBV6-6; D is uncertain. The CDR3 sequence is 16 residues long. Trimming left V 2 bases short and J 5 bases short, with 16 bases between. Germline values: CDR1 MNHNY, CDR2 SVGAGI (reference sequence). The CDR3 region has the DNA TGTGCCAGCAGTTACCGAAGCGGGGAAATGGATCAGCCCCAGCATTTT. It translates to CASSYRSGEMDQPQHF.